The 29 T cell receptor beta chains listed next were all sequenced from one sample in a study of identical twins. TCRdb recomputed calls from the 5' RACE reads with MiXCR, one row per CDR3 protein. The sample holds 450,000 to 650,000 distinct CDR3 sequences, 15% seen once. This sample also appeared in a second study, on yellow fever vaccine responses in identical twins.

The sample comprised CD4+ T cells sorted from blood. These receptors all stem from a woman in her late teens or twenties in good health.

The rearrangement joins TRBV18 to TRBJ2-7; 7 nucleotides agree with TRBD1. The CDR3 has 14 residues. V lost 6 bases, J lost 2 bases, and 7 bases stayed unmatched. CDR1 is KGHSH, CDR2 LQKENI, per germline. This CDR3 is CASSHRGFAYEQYV. CDR3 DNA sequence: TGTGCCAGCTCCCACAGGGGATTCGCCTACGAGCAGTACGTC.

The genes are TRBV5-1 and TRBJ1-1, with TRBD1 as a possible D gene (5 bases). The CDR3 consists of 16 residues. The V gene lost 0 bases and the J gene lost 0 bases, with 12 bases spanning the gap. The V gene's germline CDR1 is SGHRS and CDR2 YFSETQ. CDR3 loop: CASSLGQLTMNTEAFF. CDR3 bases: TGCGCCAGCAGCTTGGGACAGCTAACCATGAACACTGAAGCTTTCTTT.

This clonotype was detected a few times. The genes are TRBV12-3 or TRBV12-4 and TRBJ2-4; 12 bases line up with TRBD2. The CDR3 covers 18 residues. V lost 7 bases and J lost 1; bases outside the gene matches: 11. CDR3 in amino acids: CASTRGLAGGGAKNIQYF. The CDR3 DNA reads TGTGCCAGCACCCGGGGACTAGCGGGCGGGGGGGCCAAAAACATTCAGTACTTC.

In this sample, this clonotype turned up a few times. The CDR3 DNA reads as TGTGCCACCAGGACCAATAGCTCTGGGGCCAACGTCCTGACTTTC. Translated: CATRTNSSGANVLTF. V and J are TRBV24-1 and TRBJ2-6; no definite D call. In germline, CDR1 is KGHDR, CDR2 SFDVKD. Trimming took 7 bases from V and 0 from J, leaving 9 bases between them. The CDR3 is made up of 15 amino acids.

The chain carries TRBV20-1 and TRBJ2-1; no reliable D call. The V end was cut by 6 bases, the J end by 7 bases, with 13 bases between. Germline CDR1 is DFQATT and CDR2 is SNEGSKA (reference sequence). The CDR3 extends over 12 amino acids. The CDR3 here is CSAPQAGNEQFF. For the CDR3, the DNA is TGCAGTGCACCGCAGGCCGGGAATGAGCAGTTCTTC.

This clonotype was found a few times. CDR3 residues: CATSPGRGGGQETQYF. CDR3 bases: TGTGCCACCAGCCCAGGAAGAGGGGGAGGGCAAGAGACCCAGTACTTC. The chain recombines TRBV24-1 with TRBJ2-5, with TRBD2 as a possible D gene (7 bases). Trimming shortened V by 7 bases and J by 2 bases, and 19 bases separated the two germline ends. CDR1 KGHDR and CDR2 SFDVKD come from the germline V gene. The CDR3 sequence is 16 residues long.

The rearrangement joins TRBV24-1 to TRBJ2-1, with D perhaps TRBD2 (5 bases). The CDR3 sequence is 15 residues long. CDR1 is KGHDR, CDR2 SFDVKD, per germline. Trimming removed 4 bases at V and 6 bases at J, with 15 bases between. CDR3 loop: CATSEGAPLSNEQFF. The DNA for the CDR3 is TGTGCCACCAGTGAGGGAGCCCCCCTGTCCAATGAGCAGTTCTTC.

This clonotype occurred a few times. This chain uses TRBV20-1 with TRBJ2-3; 9 bases line up with TRBD2. The CDR3 length is 15 residues. Germline V lookup: CDR1 DFQATT, CDR2 SNEGSKA (reference sequence). V shed 1 base and J 6 bases; nucleotides not matched to a gene: 8. This CDR3 reads CSARGLAGPGDTQYF. The CDR3 DNA sequence: TGCAGTGCTAGAGGCCTAGCGGGGCCTGGGGATACGCAGTATTTT.

This clonotype was counted only a few times. V is TRBV2 and J is TRBJ2-3; TRBD2 agrees at 14 bases. The CDR3 is 15 residues long. Germline assignment: CDR1 SNHLY and CDR2 FYNNEI. V lost 7 bases, J lost 6 bases, and 6 bases stayed unmatched. CDR3 coding DNA: TGTGCCAGCAAGACTAGCGGGGGGGCCGGGGATACGCAGTATTTT. Protein product: CASKTSGGAGDTQYF. Full variable domain (outside the CDR3, taken from reference TRBV2 and TRBJ2-3): EPEVTQTPSHQVTQMGQEVILRCVPISNHLYFYWYRQILGQKVEFLVSFYNNEISEKSEIFDDQFSVERPDGSNFTLKIRSTKLEDSAMYFCASKTSGGAGDTQYFGPGTRLTVL.

The rearrangement joins TRBV5-1 to TRBJ1-4, with no clear D. CDR3 length: 15 amino acids. Germline V lookup: CDR1 SGHRS, CDR2 YFSETQ. The ends were cut back, 2 bases at V and 3 bases at J, with 11 bases in the middle. The CDR3 nucleotides read TGCGCCAGCAGCTTAAGGTCGACCGCTAATGAAAAACTGTTTTTT. Encoded protein: CASSLRSTANEKLFF.

Only a few counts were recorded for this clonotype. The chain links TRBV2 to TRBJ2-7, with D possibly TRBD1 on 5 matching bases. CDR1 SNHLY and CDR2 FYNNEI come from the germline V gene. The CDR3 length is 13 residues. The V end was cut by 4 bases, the J end by 3 bases, with 10 bases between. The CDR3 nucleotides are TGTGCCAGCAGTGGGCCAGGGATCTACGAGCAGTACTTC. The encoded protein is CASSGPGIYEQYF. Combining the CDR3 with reference TRBV2 and TRBJ2-7 gives the whole variable domain EPEVTQTPSHQVTQMGQEVILRCVPISNHLYFYWYRQILGQKVEFLVSFYNNEISEKSEIFDDQFSVERPDGSNFTLKIRSTKLEDSAMYFCASSGPGIYEQYFGPGTRLTVT.

This clonotype was detected a few times. The V gene is TRBV10-3, the J gene TRBJ1-6; no firm D call. Trimming removed 6 bases at V and 0 bases at J, with 9 bases between. There are 15 residues in the CDR3. Germline V gene data show CDR1 as ENHRY and CDR2 as SYGVKD. The CDR3 reads CAISTAVSYNSPLHF. CDR3 sequence (DNA): TGTGCCATCAGCACGGCAGTCTCCTATAATTCACCCCTCCACTTT.

This clonotype showed up just a few times. This sequence joins TRBV20-1 and TRBJ1-5; D gene ambiguous. The germline V gene encodes CDR1 DFQATT and CDR2 SNEGSKA (reference sequence). V shed 6 bases and J shed 5 bases, with 14 bases lying between them. There are 13 residues in the CDR3. The CDR3 coding sequence is TGCAGTGCAGGACGTGAGCAGCATCAGCCCCAGCATTTT. Its protein product is CSAGREQHQPQHF.

The gene calls are TRBV2 and TRBJ2-1; 13 bases fit TRBD2. With V trimmed by 6 bases and J by 14 bases, 10 bases remained unmatched. The CDR3 runs to 14 residues. Germline CDR1 is SNHLY and CDR2 is FYNNEI. CDR3 nucleotide sequence: TGTGCCAGCAGCTTCCAAGAACTAGCGGGGGGGGAGTTCTTC. It specifies CASSFQELAGGEFF.

The V call is TRBV5-5, the J call TRBJ1-2; D is uncertain. The CDR3 spans 13 residues. Trimming shortened V by 3 bases and J by 5 bases, and 11 bases separated the two germline ends. Germline values: CDR1 SGHKS, CDR2 YYEKEE (reference sequence). The CDR3 loop is CASSSSLEYGYTF. CDR3 in DNA: TGTGCCAGCAGCTCCTCATTGGAGTATGGCTACACCTTC.

The chain employs TRBV6-6 and TRBJ1-1, with TRBD1 as a possible D gene (6 bases). Per germline, CDR1 MNHNY and CDR2 SVGAGI (reference sequence). The CDR3 is 12 residues long. The germline V and J ends were trimmed by 7 bases and 4 bases, with 10 bases remaining between them. The CDR3 loop is CASNLGGTEAFF. CDR3 in DNA: TGTGCCAGCAATCTAGGGGGCACTGAAGCTTTCTTT.

The chain carries TRBV18 and TRBJ2-3; D is ambiguous. Germline lookup yields CDR1 KGHSH and CDR2 LQKENI. CDR3 length equals 16 residues. Trimming removed 0 bases from V and 4 bases from J, with 14 bases in between. The CDR3: CASSPPLQKYADTQYF. CDR3 DNA sequence: TGTGCCAGCTCACCACCGCTCCAGAAGTATGCAGATACGCAGTATTTT.

This clonotype occurred a few times. V usage is TRBV7-2 and J usage is TRBJ2-1; 9 bases match TRBD2. The CDR3 length is 16 residues. Losses at the gene ends were 5 bases for V and 4 bases for J; bases not matched to a gene: 9. Germline V gene data show CDR1 as SGHTA and CDR2 as FQGNSA. The CDR3 DNA is TGTGCCAGCAGCGCCCAAGGACTAGCGCCGTACAATGAGCAGTTCTTC. As protein: CASSAQGLAPYNEQFF.

This clonotype was recorded a few times. V is TRBV2 and J is TRBJ2-5, with D tentatively TRBD1 (5 bases). The V end lost 5 bases, the J end lost 5 bases, and 9 bases lay between the germline ends. The CDR3 is 12 residues long. Germline loops: CDR1 SNHLY, CDR2 FYNNEI. The CDR3 protein is CASSQGEETQYF. The CDR3 nucleotides read TGTGCCAGCAGTCAGGGTGAGGAGACCCAGTACTTC.

This clonotype occurred a few times. The CDR3 DNA reads as TGTGCCAGCAGCCCACCCCTGACCGGATACGAGCAGTACGTC. As protein: CASSPPLTGYEQYV. The chain carries TRBV11-2 and TRBJ2-7; D unresolved. Germline loops: CDR1 SGHAT, CDR2 FQNNGV. V was cut by 5 bases and J by 4 bases, with 15 bases left in between. The CDR3 is made up of 14 amino acids.

This clonotype has just a few counts. This sequence joins TRBV28 and TRBJ2-1; TRBD2 matches at 8 bases. The CDR3 extends over 15 amino acids. J was trimmed by 3 bases and V by 3 bases; bases with no gene match: 4. The germline V gene encodes CDR1 MDHEN and CDR2 SYDVKM. The CDR3 loop is CASSFWSGSYNEQFF. The CDR3 bases are TGTGCCAGCAGTTTTTGGAGCGGGAGCTACAATGAGCAGTTCTTC.

This clonotype has just a few counts. J is TRBJ2-1 and V is TRBV3-1; TRBD2 agrees at 10 bases. CDR3 length: 15 amino acids. From germline, CDR1 is LGHDT and CDR2 YNNKEL (reference sequence). Germline trimming cut 6 bases from V and 6 bases from J; bases unmatched to any gene: 8. DNA for the CDR3: TGTGCCAGCAGTCAGACTAGCGGGCACTCCAATGAGCAGTTCTTC. Translated: CASSQTSGHSNEQFF.

This clonotype was detected a few times. The V and J genes are TRBV11-1 and TRBJ2-1, with 9 positions matching TRBD2. Germline-derived CDR1 and CDR2 are SGHAT and FQDESV (reference sequence). The CDR3 consists of 19 residues. The J segment lost 2 bases and the V segment lost 2 bases, leaving 13 bases of the junction unmatched. CDR3 DNA sequence: TGTGCCAGCAGCTTATTCGGAAGGGGCCTAGCGGGACCCTACAATGAGCAGTTCTTC. Its translation: CASSLFGRGLAGPYNEQFF.

The chain recombines TRBV6-1 with TRBJ2-3, with 11 bases identical to TRBD2. The germline V gene encodes CDR1 MNHNS and CDR2 SASEGT. V lost 6 bases, J lost 3 bases, and 5 bases stayed unmatched. This CDR3 comprises 15 residues. The CDR3 DNA reads TGTGCCAGCAGATCCTGGACTAGCGGGACAGATACGCAGTATTTT. Protein sequence: CASRSWTSGTDTQYF.

The V call is TRBV7-6, the J call TRBJ2-4; D possibly uses TRBD1 or TRBD2 (5 bases each). V was clipped by 5 bases and J by 5 bases, with 10 bases between them. CDR3 length: 13 residues. CDR1 is SGHVS and CDR2 is FNYEAQ in the germline V gene. The CDR3 coding sequence is TGTGCCAGCAGCATGGGACCCCAAAACATTCAGTACTTC. This translates into CASSMGPQNIQYF.

This clonotype was observed at least ten times. V gene TRBV9 combines with J gene TRBJ2-7; D uncertain. The germline gives CDR1 SGDLS, CDR2 YYNGEE. CDR3 size: 15 residues. V lost 0 bases and J 0 bases, leaving 10 bases between the germline ends. The CDR3 region is CASSVDPGNSYEQYF. The DNA of the CDR3 is TGTGCCAGCAGCGTAGACCCGGGCAACTCCTACGAGCAGTACTTC.

This clonotype was picked up a small number of times. J is TRBJ2-1 and V is TRBV5-1; 9 nucleotides line up with TRBD2. Germline V CDR1 and CDR2: SGHRS, YFSETQ. Trimming cost V 0 bases and J 3 bases; bases outside gene matches: 7. This CDR3 is 17 amino acids long. The CDR3 DNA reads TGCGCCAGCAGCTTGGGGAGGGGTAGCGGGAGCTACAATGAGCAGTTCTTC. Its translation: CASSLGRGSGSYNEQFF.

V gene TRBV28 combines with J gene TRBJ1-1; D is uncertain. The V gene's germline CDR1 is MDHEN and CDR2 SYDVKM. The CDR3 totals 12 residues. V shed 6 bases and J shed 3 bases, with 8 bases lying between them. Here the CDR3 reads CASRVGHTEAFF. In nucleotides, the CDR3 is TGTGCCAGCAGGGTAGGCCACACTGAAGCTTTCTTT.

The chain uses TRBV29-1 and TRBJ1-5; 7 nucleotides line up with TRBD1. Per the germline V gene, CDR1 is SQVTM and CDR2 is ANQGSEA. The J segment lost 4 bases and the V segment lost 4 bases, leaving 4 bases of the junction unmatched. This CDR3 has 13 residues. The CDR3 loop reads CSVVDRPNQPQHF. As DNA, the CDR3 is TGCAGCGTTGTGGACAGGCCTAATCAGCCCCAGCATTTT.